This T cell receptor beta chain was sequenced during a study of regulatory T cells in long-lasting Graves disease. Study-wide results and caveats: Accuracy might have suffered from few samples. Those with persistent disease had in common more public clonotypes (fewer than 3,000) than new patients (roughly 1,000).

Time point defined: newly diagnosed GD, antithyroid drugs for less than 3 months. Scientists built the TCR library using RNA that was extracted from PBMCs. The CDR3 spans 14 residues. V was trimmed by 1 base and J by 2 bases, leaving 6 bases between them. Germline V lookup: CDR1 MNHEY, CDR2 SVGAGI. In building TCR beta libraries, iRepertoire HTBI primers were used together with Arm-PCR of CDR3 regions. Each CDR3 protein is one row after TCRdb ran MiXCR on the multiplex PCR reads. The sample contains about 560,000 distinct CDR3 sequences, about 16% of which appear only once. Turning to this clonotype: Its antigen is undetermined.

These data were also reused for a study on T cells in Graves' hyperthyroidism and ophthalmopathy. That work adds: Clinical symptoms, serum thyroxine, TRAb, thyroid ultrasound and orbital computed tomography established diagnosis.

The sequence derives from a man between 18 and 29 years old with Graves disease. The material sequenced was peripheral blood mononuclear cells (PBMCs), taken at new diagnosis, from a patient treated with antithyroid drugs. This chain links TRBV6-5 with TRBJ1-3; D perhaps matches TRBD1 (6 bases). The CDR3 DNA reads TGTGCCAGCAGTTACTGGGGGCCTGGAAACACCATATATTTT. Amino acid sequence: CASSYWGPGNTIYF.